This T cell receptor beta chain comes out of a study of PD-1 blockade in classical Hodgkin lymphoma. TCRdb's copy holds only in-frame clones and misses some; the assay was immunoSEQ multiplex PCR. The data hold approximately 30,000 clones, with 55% to 85% observed a single time. The time point is: cycle 4 day 1 (C4D1), after more than 5 weeks of nivolumab. Exposure to brentuximab vedotin varied, and each patient had relapsed following autologous stem cell transplantation. This CDR3 region has 18 residues. CDR1 and CDR2 from the germline V gene are SEHNR and FQNEAQ (reference sequence). V shed 6 bases, J shed 4 bases, and the junction held 12 bases outside the gene matches.

The sequence derives from a human donor with classical Hodgkin lymphoma. The chain is built from TRBV7-9 and TRBJ1-4; TRBD1 matches at 12 bases. Source: peripheral blood mononuclear cells (PBMCs), taken before the fourth cycle of nivolumab. The CDR3 loop is CASRAHPGQGAINEKLFF. Written as DNA, the CDR3 is TGTGCCAGCAGGGCCCATCCGGGACAGGGGGCCATTAATGAAAAACTGTTTTTT.